Listed here are 26 T cell receptor beta chains from one sample, sequenced in a study of Graves' ophthalmopathy and Graves' hyperthyroidism. CDR3 regions of TCR beta were amplified from RNA transcripts. First-round RT-PCR employed HTBI primers, with a second-round multiplex PCR after it. TCRdb re-called the multiplex PCR reads with MiXCR, one entry per CDR3 protein. The top ten hold more than 5.5% of the sample, which has 500,000 to 700,000 distinct CDR3 sequences, over 20% seen once. The specimen sequenced was peripheral blood. Receptors were obtained from a woman between 18 and 29 years old with stable Graves' hyperthyroidism. Some clones in this sample may be carry-over from other donors' samples.

The chain employs TRBV29-1 and TRBJ2-3; D gene unclear. Trimming pared 3 bases from V and 2 bases from J, leaving 9 bases between. CDR1 SQVTM and CDR2 ANQGSEA come from the germline V gene. The CDR3 spans 13 residues. CDR3 nucleotide sequence: TGCAGCGTTGATAAGGTAGACACAGATACGCAGTATTTT. It yields the protein CSVDKVDTDTQYF.

J is TRBJ2-7 and V is TRBV27, with 7 bases that match TRBD1. The V gene end was trimmed by 5 bases and the J gene end by 1 base; junction bases not matched to a gene: 8. There are 15 residues in the CDR3. Germline V gene sequence: CDR1 MNHEY, CDR2 SMNVEV (reference sequence). The CDR3 nucleotides are TGTGCCAGCAGTCGATCCGGGACAGATTCCTACGAGCAGTACTTC. This gives the protein CASSRSGTDSYEQYF.

On this clonotype itself: Just one base apart from a much larger clone, this may be a read error. This sequence joins TRBV6-2 or TRBV6-3 and TRBJ1-5, with 7 bases matching TRBD1. This CDR3 has 12 residues. Germline V gives CDR1 MNHEY, CDR2 SVGEGT. After removal of 6 bases from V and 6 bases from J, the junction contained 2 bases not matched to a gene. The chain's CDR3 is CASRTGSQPQHF. CDR3 coding DNA: TGTGCCAGCAGGACAGGGAGTCAGCCCCAGCATTTT.

This clonotype was counted between two and nine times. V is TRBV5-1 and J is TRBJ1-1; no definite D call. V was trimmed by 4 bases and J by 4 bases, leaving 17 bases between them. Looked up from germline, CDR1 is SGHRS and CDR2 is YFSETQ. The CDR3 is 15 residues long. The CDR3 loop reads CASSPQGWGPTEAFF. As DNA, the CDR3 is TGCGCCAGCAGCCCCCAAGGGTGGGGTCCCACTGAAGCTTTCTTT.

The V and J genes are TRBV11-2 and TRBJ2-3, with 9 bases fitting TRBD2. The ends lost 5 bases at V and 0 bases at J; junction bases unmatched: 3. From germline, CDR1 is SGHAT and CDR2 FQNNGV. The CDR3 covers 15 residues. CDR3 in amino acids: CASSDLAGSTDTQYF. The CDR3 DNA follows: TGTGCCAGCAGCGATCTAGCGGGGAGCACAGATACGCAGTATTTT.

In this sample, this clonotype turned up many times. The CDR3 sequence: CASTRQGSHEQYF. In DNA form, the CDR3 reads TGTGCCAGCACAAGACAGGGCTCGCACGAGCAGTACTTC. This chain uses TRBV2 with TRBJ2-7, with 7 positions matching TRBD1. The CDR3 is 13 amino acids. Germline assignment: CDR1 SNHLY and CDR2 FYNNEI. V was pared by 7 bases and J by 5 bases, with 8 bases of the junction left unmatched. Using reference TRBV2 and TRBJ2-7 for the parts outside the CDR3, the full variable domain is EPEVTQTPSHQVTQMGQEVILRCVPISNHLYFYWYRQILGQKVEFLVSFYNNEISEKSEIFDDQFSVERPDGSNFTLKIRSTKLEDSAMYFCASTRQGSHEQYFGPGTRLTVT.

This clonotype was picked up many times. This chain links TRBV6-1 with TRBJ1-6, with TRBD1 as a possible D gene (5 bases). Germline lookup yields CDR1 MNHNS and CDR2 SASEGT. CDR3 length: 13 residues. V lost 6 bases and J 5 bases, leaving 8 bases between the germline ends. The DNA of the CDR3 is TGTGCCAGCAGAGCGGGGGATAATTCACCCCTCCACTTT. Encoded protein: CASRAGDNSPLHF.

The CDR3 spells CATSAAGTAIETQYF. CDR3 in DNA: TGTGCCACCAGTGCTGCTGGGACAGCCATAGAGACCCAGTACTTC. The rearrangement joins TRBV24-1 to TRBJ2-5; 7 nucleotides agree with TRBD1. Losses at the gene ends were 5 bases for V and 4 bases for J; bases not matched to a gene: 9. The CDR3 is 15 amino acids. The germline CDR1 and CDR2 sequences are KGHDR and SFDVKD.

This clonotype came up many times. The CDR3 coding sequence is TGTGCCAGCAGTGAAGGGGAAACAAACATTCAGTACTTC. Amino acid sequence: CASSEGETNIQYF. V is TRBV6-1 and J is TRBJ2-4; D is unclear. The germline V gene encodes CDR1 MNHNS and CDR2 SASEGT. The CDR3 contains 13 residues. Trimming took off 1 base at V and 6 bases at J, with 7 bases between the two ends.

The chain carries TRBV20-1 and TRBJ2-2; 9 nucleotides align to TRBD1. Looked up from germline, CDR1 is DFQATT and CDR2 is SNEGSKA (reference sequence). The CDR3 runs 14 residues. The J segment lost 7 bases and the V segment lost 5 bases, leaving 8 bases of the junction unmatched. In nucleotides, the CDR3 is TGCAGTGCTCCCGGGACAGGGATGGTCGGGGAGCTGTTTTTT. Translating gives CSAPGTGMVGELFF.

The genes are TRBV20-1 and TRBJ1-1; D is uncertain. Germline V gene sequence: CDR1 DFQATT, CDR2 SNEGSKA (reference sequence). The V end was cut by 2 bases, the J end by 5 bases, with 9 bases between. This CDR3 region has 12 residues. The CDR3 is CSARYSGTEAFF. For the CDR3, the DNA is TGCAGTGCTAGATATAGTGGGACTGAAGCTTTCTTT.

This clonotype came up many times. The rearrangement uses TRBV5-1 and TRBJ1-1; D is perhaps TRBD1 (5 bases). Germline-derived CDR1 and CDR2 are SGHRS and YFSETQ. Deletions cut 3 bases from V and 4 bases from J, with 10 bases between. CDR3 size: 13 residues. Here the CDR3 reads CASSWEQATEAFF. The CDR3 DNA is TGCGCCAGCAGCTGGGAACAGGCCACTGAAGCTTTCTTT.

This clonotype has a count of ten or more. V usage is TRBV6-1 and J usage is TRBJ1-2, with unresolved D. The germline V and J ends were trimmed by 2 bases and 12 bases, with 19 bases remaining between them. This CDR3 comprises 14 residues. CDR1 MNHNS and CDR2 SASEGT come from the germline V gene. The CDR3: CASSEIGKRDGHTF. Here the CDR3 DNA reads TGTGCCAGCAGTGAAATAGGGAAGAGAGACGGCCACACCTTC.

There are many counts of this clonotype. The rearrangement links TRBV12-3 or TRBV12-4 to TRBJ2-2; D possibly corresponds to TRBD2 (5 bases). Trimming left V 2 bases short and J 7 bases short, with 8 bases between. The length of the CDR3 is 13 residues. Here the CDR3 reads CASSLTRIGELFF. The CDR3 nucleotides are TGTGCCAGCAGTTTAACTAGAATCGGGGAGCTGTTTTTT.

This chain joins TRBV6-1 and TRBJ1-1; D is undetermined. V was clipped by 3 bases and J by 2 bases, with 13 bases between them. Germline lookup yields CDR1 MNHNS and CDR2 SASEGT. This CDR3 contains 15 residues. The CDR3 sequence is CASSDVYRRNTEAFF. The CDR3 nucleotides are TGTGCCAGCAGTGACGTCTACAGACGAAACACTGAAGCTTTCTTT.

This clonotype was counted between two and nine times. Written as DNA, the CDR3 is TGTGCCAGCAGCATCACTCTAGCGGGCGAAGCCTACGAGCAGTACTTC. Protein sequence: CASSITLAGEAYEQYF. The gene calls are TRBV5-5 and TRBJ2-7, with 8 bases that match TRBD2. V shed 4 bases, J shed 2 bases, and the junction held 11 bases outside the gene matches. Germline V CDR1 and CDR2: SGHKS, YYEKEE (reference sequence). This CDR3 comprises 16 residues.

This clonotype has ten or more counts. The rearrangement links TRBV7-6 to TRBJ1-1; D remains unclear. The CDR3 has 12 residues. The V gene's germline CDR1 is SGHVS and CDR2 FNYEAQ. Trimming left V 4 bases short and J 3 bases short, with 6 bases between. CDR3: CASSSPDTEAFF. The CDR3, as DNA: TGTGCCAGCAGCTCCCCAGACACTGAAGCTTTCTTT.

The chain has TRBV20-1 and TRBJ2-7; 14 positions match TRBD2. The CDR3 spans 13 residues. Germline V CDR1 and CDR2: DFQATT, SNEGSKA (reference sequence). J was trimmed by 6 bases and V by 4 bases; bases with no gene match: 2. The CDR3 DNA follows: TGCAGTGCTATAGGACTAGCGGGAGGCGAGCAGTACTTC. It is translated as CSAIGLAGGEQYF.

This chain links TRBV5-1 with TRBJ1-1; no clear D. The CDR3 spans 13 residues. CDR1 and CDR2 from the germline V gene are SGHRS and YFSETQ. The ends were cut back, 2 bases at V and 2 bases at J, with 7 bases in the middle. In nucleotides, the CDR3 is TGCGCCAGCAGCTTCGTCGCTAACACTGAAGCTTTCTTT. Protein sequence: CASSFVANTEAFF.

In the case of this clonotype: It may be a read error: a sequence one base away is much more abundant. This CDR3 fails to terminate in the conserved phenylalanine or tryptophan, so it likely reflects a read error. The chain recombines TRBV12-3 or TRBV12-4 with TRBJ1-2; TRBD1 might be the D (5 bases). The CDR3 runs 14 residues. V was clipped by 5 bases and J by 6 bases, with 16 bases between them. CDR3 sequence: CASSTSPGSNGYTS. The CDR3 nucleotides are TGTGCCAGCAGTACTAGTCCAGGGTCTAATGGCTACACCTCC.

V is TRBV28 and J is TRBJ2-7; a possible D gene is TRBD1 (6 bases). V lost 6 bases, J lost 3 bases, and 18 bases lay in between. The V gene's germline CDR1 is MDHEN and CDR2 SYDVKM. The CDR3 contains 15 residues. The CDR3 bases are TGTGCCAGCAGGACCTTAGACAGGCAAAACTACGAGCAGTACTTC. Its protein is CASRTLDRQNYEQYF.

The rearrangement joins TRBV28 to TRBJ1-3, with 9 nucleotides matching TRBD1. The J segment lost 3 bases and the V segment lost 4 bases, leaving 4 bases of the junction unmatched. This CDR3 contains 15 residues. Per the germline V gene, CDR1 is MDHEN and CDR2 is SYDVKM. The CDR3 coding sequence is TGTGCCAGCAGTTCCACAGGGGGCAGTGGAAACACCATATATTTT. This encodes CASSSTGGSGNTIYF.

The count of this clonotype is one. The chain carries TRBV6-1 and TRBJ2-5; TRBD2 is a possible D gene (5 bases). Germline CDR1 is MNHNS and CDR2 is SASEGT. V lost 6 bases, J lost 4 bases, and 12 bases lay in between. The CDR3 is 13 residues long. The CDR3 here is CASRTLARETQYF. The CDR3 bases are TGTGCCAGCAGAACCCTAGCCCGAGAGACCCAGTACTTC.

The genes are TRBV30 and TRBJ2-7; D perhaps matches TRBD1 (6 bases). This CDR3 has 16 amino acids. Between the trimmed V and J ends, which lost 2 bases and 0 bases, there was a span of 17 bases. Germline CDR1 GTSNPN, CDR2 SVGIG (reference sequence). CDR3 in amino acids: CAWSPLYGTSSYEQYF. CDR3 sequence (DNA): TGTGCCTGGAGTCCCTTATACGGGACAAGCTCCTACGAGCAGTACTTC.

This clonotype was seen ten or more times. This chain uses TRBV6-1 with TRBJ1-1; D remains ambiguous. Deletions cut 6 bases from V and 1 base from J, with 9 bases between. The CDR3 length is 13 residues. In germline, CDR1 is MNHNS, CDR2 SASEGT. CDR3 region: CASRPEENTEAFF. The CDR3 DNA follows: TGTGCCAGCAGGCCCGAAGAGAACACTGAAGCTTTCTTT.

The sample holds a few counts of this clonotype. The genes are TRBV4-1 and TRBJ2-2, with TRBD2 identical over 14 bases. The V segment lost 1 base and the J segment 5 bases; nucleotides outside the gene matches: 3. Germline CDR1 is MGHRA and CDR2 is YSYEKL. The CDR3 runs to 17 residues. The CDR3: CASSQAGLAGGTGELFF. CDR3 DNA sequence: TGCGCCAGCAGCCAAGCCGGACTAGCGGGAGGAACCGGGGAGCTGTTTTTT.